The rows below give T cell receptor beta chains drawn from one sample of a study of cytomegalovirus exposure and HLA in healthy donors. Here immunoSEQ multiplex PCR was the method, and the copy in TCRdb shows in-frame clones only, minus some. The data show 100,000 to 150,000 clones, 90% to 96% seen once. The sequenced sample was PBMCs. The receptors come from a young man in good health and CMV-seronegative. CDR3s leave out the opening cysteine and the closing phenylalanine or tryptophan. Fields, in order: J gene, V gene, D gene, CDR3 protein. A D gene is named only where the DNA matches it firmly.

>TRBJ2-1|TRBV10-3|TRBD2
AISKSSGSSYNEQF
>TRBJ1-2|TRBV28|NA
ASSWWDTTLLGYGYT
>TRBJ2-7|TRBV11-3|TRBD2
ASSLDSGTLYEQY
>TRBJ2-3|TRBV27|TRBD2
ASNRLAGVDTQY
>TRBJ2-3|TRBV2|TRBD2
ASRRLAGGNTDTQY
>TRBJ2-3|TRBV9|TRBD2
ASSVGASGVADTQY
>TRBJ1-3|TRBV5-8|NA
ASGDFSGNTIY
>TRBJ1-2|TRBV6-4|TRBD1
ASSGDRVGYT
>TRBJ2-7|TRBV18|TRBD2
ASSPGLAGTSYEQY
>TRBJ2-5|TRBV9|TRBD2
ASSVLAGGETQY
>TRBJ1-2|TRBV28|TRBD1
ASRRDRGGEGYT
>TRBJ2-1|TRBV7-9|TRBD2
ASIRDYLYNEQF
>TRBJ2-1|TRBV19|TRBD2
ASKQKGLAGVSINEQF
>TRBJ2-7|TRBV11-2|TRBD2
ASSLDLAGTYEQY
>TRBJ2-3|TRBV4-1|TRBD2
ASSLTSGGSSTDTQY
>TRBJ2-3|TRBV28|NA
ASSLTNPIGGSSTDTQY
>TRBJ2-1|TRBV28|TRBD1
ASSLGGRGRLEGQF
>TRBJ2-7|TRBV7-2|TRBD1
ASSLRGTGSYEQY
>TRBJ2-2|TRBV5-1|NA
ASSLFSGELF
>TRBJ1-5|TRBV28|NA
ASTHNQPQH
>TRBJ2-7|TRBV25-1|NA
ASSEFTADYEQY
>TRBJ2-7|TRBV2|TRBD2
ASSEASSGRAFRDEQY
>TRBJ2-7|TRBV18|NA
ASSPPGNYEQY